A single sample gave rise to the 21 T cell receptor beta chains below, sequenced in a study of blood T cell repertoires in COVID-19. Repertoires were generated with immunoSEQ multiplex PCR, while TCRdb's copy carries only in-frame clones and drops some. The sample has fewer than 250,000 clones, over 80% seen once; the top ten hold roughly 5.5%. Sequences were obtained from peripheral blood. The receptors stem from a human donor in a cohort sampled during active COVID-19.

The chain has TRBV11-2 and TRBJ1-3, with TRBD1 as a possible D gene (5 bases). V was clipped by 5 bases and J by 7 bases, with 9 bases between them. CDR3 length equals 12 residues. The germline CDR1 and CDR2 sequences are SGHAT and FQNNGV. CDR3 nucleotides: TGTGCCAGCAGCCTGACAGATAACACCATATATTTT. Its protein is CASSLTDNTIYF. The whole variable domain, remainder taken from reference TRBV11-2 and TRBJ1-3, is EAGVAQSPRYKIIEKRQSVAFWCNPISGHATLYWYQQILGQGPKLLIQFQNNGVVDDSQLPKDRFSAERLKGVDSTLKIQPAKLEDSAVYLCASSLTDNTIYFGEGSWLTVV.

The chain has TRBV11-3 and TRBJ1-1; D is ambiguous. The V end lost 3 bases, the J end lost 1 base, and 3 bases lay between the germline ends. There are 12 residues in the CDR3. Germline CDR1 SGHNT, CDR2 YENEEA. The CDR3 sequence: CASSFRNTEAFF. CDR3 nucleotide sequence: TGTGCCAGCAGCTTCCGGAACACTGAAGCTTTCTTT.

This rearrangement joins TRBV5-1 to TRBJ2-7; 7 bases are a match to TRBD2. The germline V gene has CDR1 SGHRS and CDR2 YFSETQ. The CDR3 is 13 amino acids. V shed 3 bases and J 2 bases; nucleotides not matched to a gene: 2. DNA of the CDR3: TGCGCCAGCAGCTGGGGAGGGACCTACGAGCAGTACTTC. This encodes CASSWGGTYEQYF.

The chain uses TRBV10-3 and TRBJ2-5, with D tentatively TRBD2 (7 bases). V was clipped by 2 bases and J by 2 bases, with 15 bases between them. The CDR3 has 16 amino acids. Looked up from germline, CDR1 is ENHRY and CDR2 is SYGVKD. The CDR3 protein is CAISEGAGAPQETQYF. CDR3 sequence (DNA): TGTGCCATCAGTGAGGGGGCGGGGGCCCCGCAAGAGACCCAGTACTTC.

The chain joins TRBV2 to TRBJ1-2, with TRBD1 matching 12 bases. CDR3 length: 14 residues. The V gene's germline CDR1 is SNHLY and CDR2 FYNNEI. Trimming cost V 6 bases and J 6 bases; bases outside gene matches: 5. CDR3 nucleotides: TGTGCCAGCAGAGCCGGGACAGGGGGCGATGGCTACACCTTC. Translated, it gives CASRAGTGGDGYTF. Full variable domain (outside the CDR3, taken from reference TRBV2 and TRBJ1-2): EPEVTQTPSHQVTQMGQEVILRCVPISNHLYFYWYRQILGQKVEFLVSFYNNEISEKSEIFDDQFSVERPDGSNFTLKIRSTKLEDSAMYFCASRAGTGGDGYTFGSGTRLTVV.

This CDR3 is CASSQGLGGYNEQFF. The CDR3 bases are TGCGCCAGCAGCCAGGGACTGGGGGGATACAATGAGCAGTTCTTC. The rearrangement links TRBV5-1 to TRBJ2-1; D might be TRBD2 (6 bases). V shed 4 bases and J shed 4 bases, with 15 bases lying between them. CDR3 length: 15 amino acids. Looked up from germline, CDR1 is SGHRS and CDR2 is YFSETQ.

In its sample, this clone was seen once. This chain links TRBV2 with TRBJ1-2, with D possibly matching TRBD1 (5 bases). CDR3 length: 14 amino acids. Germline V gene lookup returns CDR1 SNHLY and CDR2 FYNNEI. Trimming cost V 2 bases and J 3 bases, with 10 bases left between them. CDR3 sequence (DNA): TGTGCCAGCAGTGAACGCGGGGCGGACTATGGCTACACCTTC. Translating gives CASSERGADYGYTF. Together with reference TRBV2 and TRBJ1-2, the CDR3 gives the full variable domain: EPEVTQTPSHQVTQMGQEVILRCVPISNHLYFYWYRQILGQKVEFLVSFYNNEISEKSEIFDDQFSVERPDGSNFTLKIRSTKLEDSAMYFCASSERGADYGYTFGSGTRLTVV.

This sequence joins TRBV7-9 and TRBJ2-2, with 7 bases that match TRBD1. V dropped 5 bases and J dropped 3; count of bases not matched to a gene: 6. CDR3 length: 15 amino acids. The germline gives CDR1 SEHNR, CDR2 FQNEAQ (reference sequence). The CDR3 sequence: CASSLRQGYTGELFF. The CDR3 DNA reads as TGTGCCAGCAGCCTCCGACAGGGATACACCGGGGAGCTGTTTTTT.

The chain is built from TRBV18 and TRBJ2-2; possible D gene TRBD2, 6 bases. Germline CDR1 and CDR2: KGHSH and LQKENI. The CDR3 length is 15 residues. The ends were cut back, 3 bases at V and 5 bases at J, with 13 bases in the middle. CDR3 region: CASSPGLTTTGELFF. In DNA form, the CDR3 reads TGTGCCAGCTCACCGGGACTTACCACGACCGGGGAGCTGTTTTTT.

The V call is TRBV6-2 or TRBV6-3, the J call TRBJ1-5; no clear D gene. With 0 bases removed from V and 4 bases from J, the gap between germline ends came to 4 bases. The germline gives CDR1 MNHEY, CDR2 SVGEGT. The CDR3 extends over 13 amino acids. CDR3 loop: CASSYSSNQPQHF. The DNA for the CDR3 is TGTGCCAGCAGTTACTCGAGTAATCAGCCCCAGCATTTT.

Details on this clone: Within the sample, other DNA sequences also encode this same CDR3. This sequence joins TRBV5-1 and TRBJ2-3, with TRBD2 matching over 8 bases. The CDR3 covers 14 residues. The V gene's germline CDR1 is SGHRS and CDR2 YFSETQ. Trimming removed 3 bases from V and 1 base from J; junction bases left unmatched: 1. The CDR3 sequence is CASSSGGGTDTQYF. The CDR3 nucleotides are TGCGCCAGCAGCTCCGGGGGGGGCACAGATACGCAGTATTTT.

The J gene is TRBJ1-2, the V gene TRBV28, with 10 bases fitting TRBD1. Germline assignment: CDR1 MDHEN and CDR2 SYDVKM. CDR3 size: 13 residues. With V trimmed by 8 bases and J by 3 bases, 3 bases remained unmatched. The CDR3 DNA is TGTGCCAGCCGAGGACAGGGGGACTATGGCTACACCTTC. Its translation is CASRGQGDYGYTF.

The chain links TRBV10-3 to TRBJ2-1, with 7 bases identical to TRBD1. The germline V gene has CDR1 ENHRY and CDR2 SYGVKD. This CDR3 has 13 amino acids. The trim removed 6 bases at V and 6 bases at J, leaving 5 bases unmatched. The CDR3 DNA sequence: TGTGCCATCAGGGTGACAGGGAGCAATGAGCAGTTCTTC. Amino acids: CAIRVTGSNEQFF.

CDR3 loop: CASSPTGTGNTGELFF. In DNA, the CDR3 is TGTGCCAGTAGCCCTACCGGGACAGGGAACACCGGGGAGCTGTTTTTT. This chain links TRBV19 with TRBJ2-2; 8 bases fit TRBD1. The CDR3 is 16 amino acids. The germline V gene encodes CDR1 LNHDA and CDR2 SQIVND (reference sequence). The V and J ends lost 6 bases and 1 base, in that order; junction bases with no gene match: 7. Based on the CDR3 plus reference TRBV19 and TRBJ2-2, the full variable domain is DGGITQSPKYLFRKEGQNVTLSCEQNLNHDAMYWYRQDPGQGLRLIYYSQIVNDFQKGDIAEGYSVSREKKESFPLTVTSAQKNPTAFYLCASSPTGTGNTGELFFGEGSRLTVL.

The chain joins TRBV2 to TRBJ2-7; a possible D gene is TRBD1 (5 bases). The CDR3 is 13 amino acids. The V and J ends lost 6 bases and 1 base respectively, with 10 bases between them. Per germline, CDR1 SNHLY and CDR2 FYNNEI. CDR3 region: CASSVGASYEQYF. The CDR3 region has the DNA TGTGCCAGCAGCGTAGGGGCATCCTACGAGCAGTACTTC.

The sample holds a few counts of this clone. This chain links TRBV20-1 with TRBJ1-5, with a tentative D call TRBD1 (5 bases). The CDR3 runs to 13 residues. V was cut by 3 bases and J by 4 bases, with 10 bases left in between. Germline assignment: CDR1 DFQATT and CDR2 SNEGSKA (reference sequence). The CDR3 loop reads CSASMAGNQPQHF. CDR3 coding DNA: TGCAGTGCTAGTATGGCAGGGAATCAGCCCCAGCATTTT.

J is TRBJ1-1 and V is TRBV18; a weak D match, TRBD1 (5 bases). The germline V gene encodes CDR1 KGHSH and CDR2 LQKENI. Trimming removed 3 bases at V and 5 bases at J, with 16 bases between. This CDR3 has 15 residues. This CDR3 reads CASSPGRGAGTEAFF. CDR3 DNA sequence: TGTGCCAGCTCACCCGGAAGGGGCGCGGGGACTGAAGCTTTCTTT.

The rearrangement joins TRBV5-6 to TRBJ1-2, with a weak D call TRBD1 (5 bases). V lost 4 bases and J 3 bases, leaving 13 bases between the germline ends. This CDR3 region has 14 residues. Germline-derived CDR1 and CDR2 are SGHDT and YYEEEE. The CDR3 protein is CASSRTRPDYGYTF. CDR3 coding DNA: TGTGCCAGCAGCCGGACACGCCCGGACTATGGCTACACCTTC.

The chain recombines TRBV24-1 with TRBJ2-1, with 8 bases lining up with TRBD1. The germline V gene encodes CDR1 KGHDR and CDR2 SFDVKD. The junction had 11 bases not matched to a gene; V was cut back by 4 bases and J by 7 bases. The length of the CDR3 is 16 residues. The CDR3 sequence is CATSDSDRAGQNEQFF. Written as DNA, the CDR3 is TGTGCCACCAGTGACTCGGACAGGGCAGGGCAAAATGAGCAGTTCTTC.

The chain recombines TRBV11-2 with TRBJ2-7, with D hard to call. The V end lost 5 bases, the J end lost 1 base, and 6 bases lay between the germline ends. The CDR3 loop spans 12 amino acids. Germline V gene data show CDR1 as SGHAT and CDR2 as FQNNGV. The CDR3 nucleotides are TGTGCCAGCAGCCCCCGGTCCTACGAGCAGTACTTC. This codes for CASSPRSYEQYF. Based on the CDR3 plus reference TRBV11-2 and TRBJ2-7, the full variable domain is EAGVAQSPRYKIIEKRQSVAFWCNPISGHATLYWYQQILGQGPKLLIQFQNNGVVDDSQLPKDRFSAERLKGVDSTLKIQPAKLEDSAVYLCASSPRSYEQYFGPGTRLTVT.

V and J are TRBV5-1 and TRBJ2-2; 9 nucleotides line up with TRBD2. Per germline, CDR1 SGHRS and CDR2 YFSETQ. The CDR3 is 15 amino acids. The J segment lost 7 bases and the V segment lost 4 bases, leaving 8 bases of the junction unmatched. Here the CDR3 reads CASSPAERGVGELFF. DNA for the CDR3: TGCGCCAGCAGCCCCGCGGAGCGGGGGGTCGGGGAGCTGTTTTTT.